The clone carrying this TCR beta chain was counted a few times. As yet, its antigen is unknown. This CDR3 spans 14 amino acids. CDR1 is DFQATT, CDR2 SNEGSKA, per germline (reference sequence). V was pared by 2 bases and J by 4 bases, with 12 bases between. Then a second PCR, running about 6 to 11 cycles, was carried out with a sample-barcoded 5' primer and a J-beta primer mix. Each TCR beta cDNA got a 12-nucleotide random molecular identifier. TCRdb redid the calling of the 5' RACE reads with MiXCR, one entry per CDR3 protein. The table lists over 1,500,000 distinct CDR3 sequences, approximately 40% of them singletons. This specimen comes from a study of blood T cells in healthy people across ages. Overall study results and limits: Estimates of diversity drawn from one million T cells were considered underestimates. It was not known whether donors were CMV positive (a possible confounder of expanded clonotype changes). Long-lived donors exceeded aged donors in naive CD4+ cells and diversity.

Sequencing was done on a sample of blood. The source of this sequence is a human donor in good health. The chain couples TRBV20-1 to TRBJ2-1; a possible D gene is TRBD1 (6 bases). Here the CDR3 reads CSARPRGKYNEQFF. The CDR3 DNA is TGCAGTGCTAGACCTAGGGGGAAATACAATGAGCAGTTCTTC.